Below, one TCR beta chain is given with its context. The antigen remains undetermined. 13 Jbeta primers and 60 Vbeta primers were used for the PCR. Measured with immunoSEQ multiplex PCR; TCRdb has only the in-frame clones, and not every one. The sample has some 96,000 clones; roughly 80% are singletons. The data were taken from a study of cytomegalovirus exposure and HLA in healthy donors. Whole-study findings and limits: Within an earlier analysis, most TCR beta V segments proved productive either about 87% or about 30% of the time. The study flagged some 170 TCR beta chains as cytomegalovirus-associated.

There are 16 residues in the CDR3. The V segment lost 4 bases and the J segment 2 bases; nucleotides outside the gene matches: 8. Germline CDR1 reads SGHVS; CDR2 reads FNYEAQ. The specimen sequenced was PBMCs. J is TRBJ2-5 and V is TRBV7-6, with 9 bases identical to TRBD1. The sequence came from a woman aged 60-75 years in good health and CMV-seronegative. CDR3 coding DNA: TGTGCCAGCAGCTCACCGACAGGGGGGGGTCAAGAGACCCAGTACTTC. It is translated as CASSSPTGGGQETQYF.